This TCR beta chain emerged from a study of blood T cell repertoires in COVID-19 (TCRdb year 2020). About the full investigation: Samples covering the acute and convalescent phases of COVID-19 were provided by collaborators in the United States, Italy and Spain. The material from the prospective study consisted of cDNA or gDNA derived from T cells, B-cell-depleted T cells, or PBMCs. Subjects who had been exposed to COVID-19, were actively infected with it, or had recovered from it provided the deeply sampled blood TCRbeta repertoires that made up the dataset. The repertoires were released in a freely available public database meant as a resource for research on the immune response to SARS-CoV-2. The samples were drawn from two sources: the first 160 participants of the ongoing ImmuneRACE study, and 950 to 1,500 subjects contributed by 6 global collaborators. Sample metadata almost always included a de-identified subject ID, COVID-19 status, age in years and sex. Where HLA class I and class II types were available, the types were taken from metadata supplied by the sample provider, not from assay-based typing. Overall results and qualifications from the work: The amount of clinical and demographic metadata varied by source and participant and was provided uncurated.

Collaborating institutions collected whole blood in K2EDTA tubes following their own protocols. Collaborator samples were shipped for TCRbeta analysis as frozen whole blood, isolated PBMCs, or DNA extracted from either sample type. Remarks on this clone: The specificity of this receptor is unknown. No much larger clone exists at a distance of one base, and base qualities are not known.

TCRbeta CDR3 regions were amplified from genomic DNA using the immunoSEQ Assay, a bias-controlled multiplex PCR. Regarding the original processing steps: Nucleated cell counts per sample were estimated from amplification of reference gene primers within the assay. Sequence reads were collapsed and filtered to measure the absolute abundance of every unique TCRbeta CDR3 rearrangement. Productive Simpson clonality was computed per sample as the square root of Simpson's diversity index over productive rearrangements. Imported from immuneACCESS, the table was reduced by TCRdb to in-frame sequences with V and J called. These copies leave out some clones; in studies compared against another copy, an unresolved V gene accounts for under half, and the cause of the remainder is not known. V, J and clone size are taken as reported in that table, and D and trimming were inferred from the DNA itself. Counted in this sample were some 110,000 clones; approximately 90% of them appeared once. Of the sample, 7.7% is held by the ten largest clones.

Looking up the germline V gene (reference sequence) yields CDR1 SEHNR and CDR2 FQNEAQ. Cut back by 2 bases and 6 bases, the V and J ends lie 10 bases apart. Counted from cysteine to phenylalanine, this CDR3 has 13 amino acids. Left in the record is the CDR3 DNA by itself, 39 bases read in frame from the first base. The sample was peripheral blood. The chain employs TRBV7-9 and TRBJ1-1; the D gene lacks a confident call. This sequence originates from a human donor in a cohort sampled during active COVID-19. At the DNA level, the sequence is TGTGCCAGCAGCTTAACCCTCTCGGCTGAAGCTTTCTTT. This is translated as CASSLTLSAEAFF.